The clone carrying this TCR beta chain has more than one count but fewer than ten. Germline CDR1 and CDR2: WSHSY and SAAADI. The CDR3 runs 15 residues. V lost 5 bases to trimming and J lost 2 bases; unmatched junction nucleotides: 7. The sample belongs to a study of blood T cell repertoires in COVID-19. Assay used: immunoSEQ multiplex PCR; TCRdb lists only in-frame clones, some missing. Among over 85,000 clones listed, 75% to 85% were seen once. Sequenced input: peripheral blood. This receptor was identified in a man in his sixties or seventies with acute or convalescent COVID-19. The rearrangement uses TRBV10-2 and TRBJ2-7; 9 bases map to TRBD2. This CDR3 reads CASSSTGTSPYEQYF. CDR3 sequence (DNA): TGCGCCAGCAGTTCGACCGGGACTAGCCCCTACGAGCAGTACTTC.